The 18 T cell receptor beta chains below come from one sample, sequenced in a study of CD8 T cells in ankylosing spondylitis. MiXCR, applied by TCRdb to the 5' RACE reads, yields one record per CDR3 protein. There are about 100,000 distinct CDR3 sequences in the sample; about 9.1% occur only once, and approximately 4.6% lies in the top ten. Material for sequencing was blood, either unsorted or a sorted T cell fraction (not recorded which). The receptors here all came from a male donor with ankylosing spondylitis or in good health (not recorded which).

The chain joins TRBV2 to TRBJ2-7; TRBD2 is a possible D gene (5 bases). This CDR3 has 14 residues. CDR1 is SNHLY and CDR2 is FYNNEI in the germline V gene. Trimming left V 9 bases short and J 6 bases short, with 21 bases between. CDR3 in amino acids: CASSTPRTPFEQYF. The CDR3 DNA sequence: TGTGCCAGTAGTACTCCTCGGACTCCTTTCGAGCAGTACTTC.

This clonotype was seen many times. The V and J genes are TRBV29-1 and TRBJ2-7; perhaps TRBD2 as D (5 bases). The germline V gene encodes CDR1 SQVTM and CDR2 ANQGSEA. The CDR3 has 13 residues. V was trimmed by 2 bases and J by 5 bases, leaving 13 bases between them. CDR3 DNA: TGCAGCGTTGAACCATTGGCCGGGAACGAGCAGTACTTC. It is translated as CSVEPLAGNEQYF.

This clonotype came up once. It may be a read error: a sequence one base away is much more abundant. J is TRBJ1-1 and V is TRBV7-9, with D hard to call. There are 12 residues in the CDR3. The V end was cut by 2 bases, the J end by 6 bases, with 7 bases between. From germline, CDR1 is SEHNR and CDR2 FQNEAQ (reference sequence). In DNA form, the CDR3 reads TGTGCCAGCAGCTTATTGGCAGCTGAAGCTTTCTTT. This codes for CASSLLAAEAFF.

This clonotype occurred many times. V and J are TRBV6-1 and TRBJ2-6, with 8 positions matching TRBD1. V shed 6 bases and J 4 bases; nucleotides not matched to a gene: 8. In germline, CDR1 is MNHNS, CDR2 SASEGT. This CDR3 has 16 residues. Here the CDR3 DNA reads TGTGCCAGCAGGGGGACAGGCGTAGTGGGGGCCAACGTCCTGACTTTC. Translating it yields CASRGTGVVGANVLTF.

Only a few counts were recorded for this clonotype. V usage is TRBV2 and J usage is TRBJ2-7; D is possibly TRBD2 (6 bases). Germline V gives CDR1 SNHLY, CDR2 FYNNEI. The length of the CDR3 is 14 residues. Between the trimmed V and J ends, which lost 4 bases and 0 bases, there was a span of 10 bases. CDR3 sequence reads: CASSASGSSYEQYF. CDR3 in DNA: TGTGCCAGCAGTGCTTCCGGGAGCTCCTACGAGCAGTACTTC.

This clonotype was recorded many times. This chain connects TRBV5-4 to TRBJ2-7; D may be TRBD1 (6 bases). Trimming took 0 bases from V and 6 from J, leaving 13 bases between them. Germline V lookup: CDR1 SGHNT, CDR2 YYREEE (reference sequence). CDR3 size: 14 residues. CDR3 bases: TGTGCCAGCAGCTTGGACAGGGCACCAGTCGAGCAGTACTTC. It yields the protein CASSLDRAPVEQYF.

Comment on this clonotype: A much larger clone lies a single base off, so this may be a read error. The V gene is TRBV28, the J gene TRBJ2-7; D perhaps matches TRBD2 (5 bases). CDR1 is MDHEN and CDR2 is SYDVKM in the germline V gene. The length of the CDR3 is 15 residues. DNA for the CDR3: TGTGCCAGCAGTTCCTTTCAGGAGGTCTCCTACGAGCGGTACTTC. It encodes CASSSFQEVSYERYF.

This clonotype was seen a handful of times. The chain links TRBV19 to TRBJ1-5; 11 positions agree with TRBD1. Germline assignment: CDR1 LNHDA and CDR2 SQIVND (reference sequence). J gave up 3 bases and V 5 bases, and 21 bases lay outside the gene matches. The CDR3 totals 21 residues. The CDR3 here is CASSHWTGGSLSPADNQPQHF. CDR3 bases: TGTGCCAGTAGTCACTGGACAGGGGGCAGCCTCTCCCCCGCTGACAATCAGCCCCAGCATTTT.

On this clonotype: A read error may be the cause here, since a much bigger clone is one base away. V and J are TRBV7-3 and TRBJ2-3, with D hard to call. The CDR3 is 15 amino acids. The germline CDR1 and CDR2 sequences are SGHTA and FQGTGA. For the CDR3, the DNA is TGTGTCAGCAGCTTAACGATGGGTCAGACAGATACGCAGTATTTT. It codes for CVSSLTMGQTDTQYF.

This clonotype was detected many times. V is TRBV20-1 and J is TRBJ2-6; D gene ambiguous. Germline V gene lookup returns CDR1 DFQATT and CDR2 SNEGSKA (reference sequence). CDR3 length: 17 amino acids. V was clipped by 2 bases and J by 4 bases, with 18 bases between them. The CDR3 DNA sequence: TGCAGTGCTAGAATCCCAGGTGGGGTCCTCGGGGCCAACGTCCTGACTTTC. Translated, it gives CSARIPGGVLGANVLTF.

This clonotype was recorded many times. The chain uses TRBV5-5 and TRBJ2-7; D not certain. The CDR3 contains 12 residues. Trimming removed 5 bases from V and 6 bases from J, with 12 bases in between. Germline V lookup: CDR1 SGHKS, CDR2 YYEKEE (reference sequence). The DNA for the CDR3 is TGTGCCAGCAGTTACTCAGGCATCGAGCAGTACTTC. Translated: CASSYSGIEQYF.

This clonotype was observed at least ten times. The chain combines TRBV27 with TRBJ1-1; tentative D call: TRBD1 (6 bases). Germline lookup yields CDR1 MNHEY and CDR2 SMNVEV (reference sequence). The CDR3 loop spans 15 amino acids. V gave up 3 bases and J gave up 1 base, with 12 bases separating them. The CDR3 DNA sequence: TGTGCCAGCAGTTTTCCAGGGGCGAAGAACACTGAAGCTTTCTTT. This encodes CASSFPGAKNTEAFF.

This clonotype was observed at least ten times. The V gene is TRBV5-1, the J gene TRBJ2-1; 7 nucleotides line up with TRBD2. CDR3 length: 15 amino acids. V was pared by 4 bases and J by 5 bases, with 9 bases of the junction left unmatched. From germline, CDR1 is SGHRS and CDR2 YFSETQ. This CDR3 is CASSREGPRDNEQFF. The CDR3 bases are TGCGCCAGCAGCAGGGAGGGGCCACGGGACAATGAGCAGTTCTTC.

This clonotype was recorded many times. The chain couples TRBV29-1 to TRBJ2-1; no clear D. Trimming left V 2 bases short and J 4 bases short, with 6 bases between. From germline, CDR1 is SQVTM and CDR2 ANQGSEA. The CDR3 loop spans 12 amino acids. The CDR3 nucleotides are TGCAGCGTTGAATTGGGGTACAATGAGCAGTTCTTC. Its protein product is CSVELGYNEQFF.

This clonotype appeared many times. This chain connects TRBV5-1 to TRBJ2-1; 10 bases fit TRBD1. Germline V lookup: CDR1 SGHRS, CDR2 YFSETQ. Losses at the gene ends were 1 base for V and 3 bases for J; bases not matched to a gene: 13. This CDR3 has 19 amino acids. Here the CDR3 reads CASSLRDRGSAVYYNEQFF. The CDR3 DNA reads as TGCGCCAGCAGCTTGCGGGACAGGGGATCAGCGGTATACTACAATGAGCAGTTCTTC. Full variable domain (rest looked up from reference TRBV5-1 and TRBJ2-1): KAGVTQTPRYLIKTRGQQVTLSCSPISGHRSVSWYQQTPGQGLQFLFEYFSETQRNKGNFPGRFSGRQFSNSRSEMNVSTLELGDSALYLCASSLRDRGSAVYYNEQFFGPGTRLTVL.

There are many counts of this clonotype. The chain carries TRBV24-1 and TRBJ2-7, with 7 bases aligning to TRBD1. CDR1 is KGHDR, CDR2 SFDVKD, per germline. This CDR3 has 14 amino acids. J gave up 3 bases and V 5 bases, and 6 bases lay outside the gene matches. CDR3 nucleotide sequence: TGTGCCACCAGTGCCCTGGGACAGCACTACGAGCAGTACTTC. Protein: CATSALGQHYEQYF.

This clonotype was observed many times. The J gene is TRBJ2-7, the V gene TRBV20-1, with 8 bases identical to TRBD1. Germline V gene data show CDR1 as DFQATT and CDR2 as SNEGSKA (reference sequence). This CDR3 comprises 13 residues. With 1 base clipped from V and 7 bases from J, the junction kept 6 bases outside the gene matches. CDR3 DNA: TGCAGTGCTAGAGGAGGGACAGGTCCGGAGCAGTACTTC. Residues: CSARGGTGPEQYF.

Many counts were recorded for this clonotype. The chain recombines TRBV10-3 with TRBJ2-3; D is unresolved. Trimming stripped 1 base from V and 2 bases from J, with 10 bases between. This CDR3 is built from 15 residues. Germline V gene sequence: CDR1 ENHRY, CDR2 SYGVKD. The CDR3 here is CAISELQPNTDTQYF. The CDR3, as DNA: TGTGCCATCAGTGAGTTACAGCCCAACACAGATACGCAGTATTTT.